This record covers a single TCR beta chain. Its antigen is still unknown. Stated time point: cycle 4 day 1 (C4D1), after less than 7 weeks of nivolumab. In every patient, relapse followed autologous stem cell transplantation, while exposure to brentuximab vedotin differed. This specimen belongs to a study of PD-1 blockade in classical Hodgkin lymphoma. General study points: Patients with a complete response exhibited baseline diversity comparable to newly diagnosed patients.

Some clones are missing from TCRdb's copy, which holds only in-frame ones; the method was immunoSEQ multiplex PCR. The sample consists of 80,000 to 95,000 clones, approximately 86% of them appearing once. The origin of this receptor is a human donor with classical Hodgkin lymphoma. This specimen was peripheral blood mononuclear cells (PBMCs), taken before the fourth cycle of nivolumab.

This chain's CDR3 is CASSSLGPDTQYF. The CDR3 coding sequence is TGTGCCAGCAGCTCCCTAGGGCCAGATACGCAGTATTTT. The chain uses TRBV7-2 and TRBJ2-3; no firm D call. V lost 4 bases, J lost 4 bases, and 9 bases lay in between. This CDR3 has 13 residues. The germline CDR1 and CDR2 sequences are SGHTA and FQGNSA.